The 5 T cell receptor beta chains presented below share a single source sample, sequenced in a study of blood T cell repertoires in COVID-19. Produced via immunoSEQ multiplex PCR; TCRdb's table is partial and in-frame only. Among 55,000 to 80,000 clones listed, around 88% were seen once. Sequencing was performed on peripheral blood. These receptors all stem from a man in his forties or fifties with active COVID-19.

The rearrangement joins TRBV6-5 to TRBJ2-7; TRBD1 might be the D (5 bases). Germline V gives CDR1 MNHEY, CDR2 SVGAGI. V lost 2 bases and J 1 base, leaving 12 bases between the germline ends. There are 15 residues in the CDR3. The DNA of the CDR3 is TGTGCCAGCAGTTACCCTTTTAGACAGTCCTACGAGCAGTACTTC. Its translation: CASSYPFRQSYEQYF.

The chain recombines TRBV2 with TRBJ2-7, with a possible D match to TRBD1 (5 bases). The CDR3 runs 12 residues. Germline V gene sequence: CDR1 SNHLY, CDR2 FYNNEI. Trimming took off 7 bases at V and 2 bases at J, with 9 bases between the two ends. The CDR3 protein is CASKGWTYEQYF. CDR3 sequence (DNA): TGTGCCAGCAAGGGGTGGACCTACGAGCAGTACTTC.

This clone was seen a few times. The gene calls are TRBV28 and TRBJ1-5, with D maybe TRBD1 (6 bases). Germline values: CDR1 MDHEN, CDR2 SYDVKM. Between the trimmed V and J ends, which lost 5 bases and 5 bases, there was a span of 10 bases. CDR3 size: 13 residues. CDR3 DNA sequence: TGTGCCAGCAGTGGACAGCTGGATCAGCCCCAGCATTTT. Encoded protein: CASSGQLDQPQHF.

The V gene is TRBV30, the J gene TRBJ2-5; maybe TRBD2 (6 bases). Germline assignment: CDR1 GTSNPN and CDR2 SVGIG (reference sequence). V was clipped by 3 bases and J by 2 bases, with 19 bases between them. The CDR3 has 16 amino acids. The CDR3 coding sequence is TGTGCCTGGAGGGGGGGTAGCGGCACCCTACAAGAGACCCAGTACTTC. Translating it yields CAWRGGSGTLQETQYF. Supplemented by reference TRBV30 and TRBJ2-5, the full variable domain reads SQTIHQWPATLVQPVGSPLSLECTVEGTSNPNLYWYRQAAGRGLQLLFYSVGIGQISSEVPQNLSASRPQDRQFILSSKKLLLSDSGFYLCAWRGGSGTLQETQYFGPGTRLLVL.

The chain combines TRBV6-5 with TRBJ2-7; 7 bases match TRBD2. CDR1 and CDR2 (germline): MNHEY, SVGAGI. The CDR3 has 14 residues. V gave up 2 bases and J gave up 7 bases; unmatched junction bases: 8. CDR3 sequence (DNA): TGTGCCAGCAGTTACGCTCTGACGGGGGGAGAGCAGTACTTC. Translating it yields CASSYALTGGEQYF.